This T cell receptor beta chain originates from a study of shared T cell receptors in the human thymus. A remark on this clone: This CDR3 is also generated by other DNA sequences in the sample.

CDR3 size: 15 residues. Germline CDR1 is SGHTA and CDR2 is FQGNSA. Trimming stripped 1 base from V and 0 bases from J, with 7 bases between. Sequencing was performed with immunoSEQ multiplex PCR; in TCRdb, only in-frame clones are kept and a portion is missing. Of about 500,000 clones detected, more than 75% appear once; the ten largest clones hold more than 0.01%. These same records also appear under a second study, on human thymus T cells. That paper notes: Healthy Finnish infants having corrective surgery for congenital heart defects served as donors. The study used thymus tissue resected during corrective heart surgery. Related work showed strongly overlapping thymic repertoires across unrelated individuals.

V is TRBV7-2 and J is TRBJ1-5; D might be TRBD1 (5 bases). The clonotype was recovered from a boy in the first two years of life with a congenital heart defect. Sequencing input: thymocytes. The CDR3 loop is CASSLDRNSNQPQHF. The CDR3 DNA reads as TGTGCCAGCAGCTTAGACAGGAATAGCAATCAGCCCCAGCATTTT.